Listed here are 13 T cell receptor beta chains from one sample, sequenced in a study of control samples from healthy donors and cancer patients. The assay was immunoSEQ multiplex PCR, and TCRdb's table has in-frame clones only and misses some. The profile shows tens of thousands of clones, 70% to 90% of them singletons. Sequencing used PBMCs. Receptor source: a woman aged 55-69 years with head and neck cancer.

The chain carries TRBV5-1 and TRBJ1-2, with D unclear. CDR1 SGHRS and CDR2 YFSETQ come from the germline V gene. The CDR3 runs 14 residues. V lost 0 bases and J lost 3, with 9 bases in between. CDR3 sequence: CASSLGGMYYGYTF. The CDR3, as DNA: TGCGCCAGCAGCTTGGGCGGGATGTACTATGGCTACACCTTC.

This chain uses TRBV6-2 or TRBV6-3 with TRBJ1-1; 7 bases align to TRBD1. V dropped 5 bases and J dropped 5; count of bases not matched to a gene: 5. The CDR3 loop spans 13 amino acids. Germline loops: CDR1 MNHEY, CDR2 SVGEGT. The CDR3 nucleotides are TGTGCCAGCAGTACGACAGGGTGGACTGAAGCTTTCTTT. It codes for CASSTTGWTEAFF.

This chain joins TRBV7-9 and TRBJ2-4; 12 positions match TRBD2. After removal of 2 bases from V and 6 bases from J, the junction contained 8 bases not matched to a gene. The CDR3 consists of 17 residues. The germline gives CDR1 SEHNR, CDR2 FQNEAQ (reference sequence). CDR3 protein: CASSLLMGGLAGNIQYF. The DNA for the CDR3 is TGTGCCAGCAGCTTATTAATGGGGGGACTAGCGGGAAACATTCAGTACTTC.

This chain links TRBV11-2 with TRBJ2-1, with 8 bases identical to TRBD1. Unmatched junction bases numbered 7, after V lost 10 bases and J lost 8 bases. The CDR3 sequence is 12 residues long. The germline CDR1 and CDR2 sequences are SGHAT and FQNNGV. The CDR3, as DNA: TGTGCCACAGGGGGCGCGTCCCATGAGCAGTTCTTC. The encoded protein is CATGGASHEQFF.

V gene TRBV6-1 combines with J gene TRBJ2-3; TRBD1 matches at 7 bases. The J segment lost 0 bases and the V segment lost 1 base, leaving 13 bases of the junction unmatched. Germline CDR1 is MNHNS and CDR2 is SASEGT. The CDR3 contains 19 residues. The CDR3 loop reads CASSEEVGTVGLSTDTQYF. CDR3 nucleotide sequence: TGTGCCAGCAGTGAAGAAGTCGGGACAGTAGGTCTTAGCACAGATACGCAGTATTTT.

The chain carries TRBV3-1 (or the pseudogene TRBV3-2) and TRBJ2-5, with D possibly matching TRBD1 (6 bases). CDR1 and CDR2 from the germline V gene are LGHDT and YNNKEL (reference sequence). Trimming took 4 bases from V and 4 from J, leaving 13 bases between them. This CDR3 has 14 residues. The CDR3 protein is CASSRPGVRETQYF. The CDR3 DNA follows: TGTGCCAGCAGCCGACCAGGGGTCCGAGAGACCCAGTACTTC.

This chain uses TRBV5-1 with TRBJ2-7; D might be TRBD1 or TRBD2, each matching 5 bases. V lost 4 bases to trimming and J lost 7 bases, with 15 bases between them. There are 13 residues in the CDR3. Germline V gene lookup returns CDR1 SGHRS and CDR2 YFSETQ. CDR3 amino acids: CASSRGLSREQYF. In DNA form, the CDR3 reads TGCGCCAGCAGCCGGGGCCTGTCTAGAGAGCAGTACTTC.

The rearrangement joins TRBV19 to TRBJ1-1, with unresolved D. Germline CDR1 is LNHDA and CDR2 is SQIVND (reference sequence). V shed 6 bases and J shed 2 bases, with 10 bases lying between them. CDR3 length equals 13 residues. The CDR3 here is CASSPWVNTEAFF. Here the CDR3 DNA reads TGTGCCAGTAGCCCGTGGGTTAACACTGAAGCTTTCTTT.

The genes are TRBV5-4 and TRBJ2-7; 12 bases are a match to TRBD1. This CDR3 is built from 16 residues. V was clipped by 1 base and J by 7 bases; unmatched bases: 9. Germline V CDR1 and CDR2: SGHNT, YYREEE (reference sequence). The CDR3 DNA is TGTGCCAGCAGCTTGCGAGTGGGACAGGGGGCGGGAGAGCAGTACTTC. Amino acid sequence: CASSLRVGQGAGEQYF.

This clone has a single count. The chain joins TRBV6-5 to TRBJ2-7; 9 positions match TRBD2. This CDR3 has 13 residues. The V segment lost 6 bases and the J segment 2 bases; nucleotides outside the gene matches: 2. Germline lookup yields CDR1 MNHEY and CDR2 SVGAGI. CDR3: CASRASGTYEQYF. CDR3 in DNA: TGTGCCAGCAGAGCTAGCGGGACCTACGAGCAGTACTTC.

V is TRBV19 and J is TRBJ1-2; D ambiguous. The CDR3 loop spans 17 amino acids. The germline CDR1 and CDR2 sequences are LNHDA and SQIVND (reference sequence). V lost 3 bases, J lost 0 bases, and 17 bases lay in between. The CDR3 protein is CASSIAAFGGANYGYTF. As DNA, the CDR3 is TGTGCCAGTAGTATCGCTGCGTTCGGCGGAGCTAACTATGGCTACACCTTC.

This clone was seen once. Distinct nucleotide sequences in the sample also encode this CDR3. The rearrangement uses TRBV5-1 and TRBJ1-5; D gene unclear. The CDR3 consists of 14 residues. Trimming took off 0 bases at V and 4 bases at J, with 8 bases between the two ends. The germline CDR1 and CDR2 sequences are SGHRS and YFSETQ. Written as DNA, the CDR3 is TGCGCCAGCAGCTTGGACGGGGTTAATCAGCCCCAGCATTTT. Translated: CASSLDGVNQPQHF. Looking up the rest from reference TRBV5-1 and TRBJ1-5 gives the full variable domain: KAGVTQTPRYLIKTRGQQVTLSCSPISGHRSVSWYQQTPGQGLQFLFEYFSETQRNKGNFPGRFSGRQFSNSRSEMNVSTLELGDSALYLCASSLDGVNQPQHFGDGTRLSIL.

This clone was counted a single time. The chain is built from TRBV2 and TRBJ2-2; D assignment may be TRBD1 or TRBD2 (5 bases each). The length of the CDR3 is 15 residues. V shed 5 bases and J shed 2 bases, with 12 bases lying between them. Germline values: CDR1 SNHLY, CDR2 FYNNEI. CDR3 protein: CASSRSGPNTGELFF. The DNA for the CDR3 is TGTGCCAGCAGTCGCTCGGGACCTAACACCGGGGAGCTGTTTTTT.